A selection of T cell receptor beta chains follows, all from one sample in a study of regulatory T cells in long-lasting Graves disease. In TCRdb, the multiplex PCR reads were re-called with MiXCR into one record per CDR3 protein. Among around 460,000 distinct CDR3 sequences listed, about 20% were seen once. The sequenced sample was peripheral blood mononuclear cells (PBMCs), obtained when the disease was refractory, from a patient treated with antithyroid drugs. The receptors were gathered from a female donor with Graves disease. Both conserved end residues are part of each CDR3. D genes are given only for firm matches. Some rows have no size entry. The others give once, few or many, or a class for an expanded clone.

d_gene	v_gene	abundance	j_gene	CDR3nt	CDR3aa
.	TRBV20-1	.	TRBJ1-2	TGCAGTGCTAGTGACGGGGCCTCCTATGGCTACACCTTC	CSASDGASYGYTF
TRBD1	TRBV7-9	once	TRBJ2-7	TGTGCCAGCAGCTTAGCCGGGGACAGGGGGGTCCACGAGCAGTACTTC	CASSLAGDRGVHEQYF
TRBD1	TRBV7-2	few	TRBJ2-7	TGTGCCAGCAGCTTAGAAGGGGGCAGCGCCTACGAGCAGTACTTC	CASSLEGGSAYEQYF
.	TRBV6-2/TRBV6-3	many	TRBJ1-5	TGTGCCAGCAGTTACTCGTGGGACAAATATAGCAATCAGCCCCAGCATTTT	CASSYSWDKYSNQPQHF
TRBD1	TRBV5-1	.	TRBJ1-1	TGTGCCAGCAGCTTAGGAGACAGGGGCACTGAAGCTTTCTTT	CASSLGDRGTEAFF
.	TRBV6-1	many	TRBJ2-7	TGTGCCAGCAGGCCCGGGGCAGGCCGATACGAGCAGTACTTC	CASRPGAGRYEQYF
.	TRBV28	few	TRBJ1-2	TGTGCCAGCTTCGGGGGGCTAGTCTATGGCTACACCTTC	CASFGGLVYGYTF
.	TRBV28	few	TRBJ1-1	TGTGCCAGCAGTCCCCCAGCAGGGAGAAACACTGAAGCTTTCTTT	CASSPPAGRNTEAFF
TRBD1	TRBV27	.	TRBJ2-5	TGTGCCAGCAGCCCACTCCGGGACAGGGACTTTCAAGAGACCCAGTACTTC	CASSPLRDRDFQETQYF
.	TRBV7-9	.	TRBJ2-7	TGTGCCAGCAGCTTAGGGCCGGAGCTGGAGCAGTACTTC	CASSLGPELEQYF
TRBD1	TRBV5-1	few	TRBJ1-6	TGCGCCAGCAGCGCGGACAGGGGCAATTCACCCCTCCACTTT	CASSADRGNSPLHF
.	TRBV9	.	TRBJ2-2	TGTGCCAGCAGCCCCAGAGGGGGTATGGACACCGGGGAGCTGTTTTTT	CASSPRGGMDTGELFF
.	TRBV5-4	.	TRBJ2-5	TGTGCCAGCAGCTGGGCCGTGCAAGAGACCCAGTACTTC	CASSWAVQETQYF
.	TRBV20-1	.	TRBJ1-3	TGCAGTGCTAGAGACCGGGATTCTGGAAACACCATATATTTT	CSARDRDSGNTIYF
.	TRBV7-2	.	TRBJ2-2	TGTGCCAGCAGCTTAGTCGGATCGAACACCGGGGAGCTGTTTTTT	CASSLVGSNTGELFF
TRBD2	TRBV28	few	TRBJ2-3	TGTGCCAGCAGTGGGGGGACTAGCGGGAGGGCCATAGATACGCAGTATTTT	CASSGGTSGRAIDTQYF
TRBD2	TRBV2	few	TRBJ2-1	TGTGCCAGCAGCGATACTAGCGGGGCTGGAATTACTTACTCCTACAATGAGCAGTTCTTC	CASSDTSGAGITYSYNEQFF
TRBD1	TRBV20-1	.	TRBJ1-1	TGCAGTGCTAGGGATCCCCGGACAGGGGGCTGGAACACTGAAGCTTTCTTT	CSARDPRTGGWNTEAFF
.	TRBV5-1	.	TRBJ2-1	TGCGCCAGCAGCTTGGGTGCCTCGCAGTCCTACAATGAGCAGTTCTTC	CASSLGASQSYNEQFF
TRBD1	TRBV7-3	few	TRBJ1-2	TGTGCCAGCAGTTTCGGGACAGGGAGGAACTATGGCTACACCTTC	CASSFGTGRNYGYTF
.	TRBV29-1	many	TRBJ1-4	TGCAGCGTTGAAGATGAGCCGGGACGAAAACTGTTTTTT	CSVEDEPGRKLFF
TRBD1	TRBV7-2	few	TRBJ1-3	TGTGCCAGCAGCTTACCGTCGACAGGGCGAGTAGGAAACACCATATATTTT	CASSLPSTGRVGNTIYF
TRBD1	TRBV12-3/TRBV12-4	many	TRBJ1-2	TGTGCCAGCAGACAGGAGGACAGGCCCTGGGATGGCTACACCTTC	CASRQEDRPWDGYTF